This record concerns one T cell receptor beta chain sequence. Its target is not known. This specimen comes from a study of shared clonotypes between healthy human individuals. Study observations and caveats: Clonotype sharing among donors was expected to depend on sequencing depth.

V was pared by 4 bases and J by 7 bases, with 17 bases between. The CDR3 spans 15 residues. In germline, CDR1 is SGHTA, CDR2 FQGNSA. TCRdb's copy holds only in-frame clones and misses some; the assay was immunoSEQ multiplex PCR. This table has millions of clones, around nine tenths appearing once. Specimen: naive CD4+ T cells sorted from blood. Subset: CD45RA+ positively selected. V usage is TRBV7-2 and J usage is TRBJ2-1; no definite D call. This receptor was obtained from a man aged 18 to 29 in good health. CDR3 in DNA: TGTGCCAGCAGCTCCCGAGGTCGGAGCGCAAATGAGCAGTTCTTC. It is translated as CASSSRGRSANEQFF. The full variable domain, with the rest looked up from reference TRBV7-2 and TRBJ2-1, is GAGVSQSPSNKVTEKGKDVELRCDPISGHTALYWYRQSLGQGLEFLIYFQGNSAPDKSGLPSDRFSAERTGGSVSTLTIQRTQQEDSAVYLCASSSRGRSANEQFFGPGTRLTVL.